These 14 T cell receptor beta chains came from one sample sequenced in a study of blood T cell repertoires in COVID-19. Assay used: immunoSEQ multiplex PCR; TCRdb lists only in-frame clones, some missing. The sample carries more than 110,000 clones, less than 80% recorded once. Specimen: peripheral blood. The receptors shown here come from a man in his 60s with acute or convalescent COVID-19.

The CDR3, as DNA: TGTGCCAGCAGCGTCGGATTCGGTCTGAGCGAATCGGAAAAACTGTTTTTT. Amino acids: CASSVGFGLSESEKLFF. This rearrangement joins TRBV9 to TRBJ1-4; D unresolved. The CDR3 totals 17 residues. Germline V gene data show CDR1 as SGDLS and CDR2 as YYNGEE. Deletions cut 2 bases from V and 8 bases from J, with 22 bases between.

The V and J genes are TRBV19 and TRBJ2-2; 7 nucleotides match TRBD1. This CDR3 spans 14 amino acids. V lost 9 bases, J lost 2 bases, and 6 bases stayed unmatched. CDR1 and CDR2 from the germline V gene are LNHDA and SQIVND (reference sequence). CDR3 DNA: TGTGCCAGCGCGACAGGGACCAACACCGGGGAGCTGTTTTTT. This translates into CASATGTNTGELFF. Variable domain in full (rest from reference TRBV19 and TRBJ2-2): DGGITQSPKYLFRKEGQNVTLSCEQNLNHDAMYWYRQDPGQGLRLIYYSQIVNDFQKGDIAEGYSVSREKKESFPLTVTSAQKNPTAFYLCASATGTNTGELFFGEGSRLTVL.

The V and J genes are TRBV2 and TRBJ1-5; D possibly corresponds to TRBD1 (6 bases). V was pared by 9 bases and J by 0 bases, with 12 bases between. From germline, CDR1 is SNHLY and CDR2 FYNNEI. CDR3 length: 14 residues. CDR3 coding DNA: TGTGCCAGTACCGGGACATATAGCAATCAGCCCCAGCATTTT. This codes for CASTGTYSNQPQHF. The entire variable domain, with the rest obtained from reference TRBV2 and TRBJ1-5, is as follows: EPEVTQTPSHQVTQMGQEVILRCVPISNHLYFYWYRQILGQKVEFLVSFYNNEISEKSEIFDDQFSVERPDGSNFTLKIRSTKLEDSAMYFCASTGTYSNQPQHFGDGTRLSIL.

This clone was recorded once. The rearrangement links TRBV3-1 (or the pseudogene TRBV3-2) to TRBJ1-6; D gene ambiguous. Trimming removed 4 bases at V and 0 bases at J, with 10 bases between. The CDR3 sequence is 16 residues long. Germline values: CDR1 LGHDT, CDR2 YNNKEL (reference sequence). The CDR3 nucleotides are TGTGCCAGCAGCCCTTCACAGAGCTCCTATAATTCACCCCTCCACTTT. Protein product: CASSPSQSSYNSPLHF.

This clone was seen a few times. The chain links TRBV6-5 to TRBJ2-3; the match to TRBD1 covers 7 bases. With V trimmed by 5 bases and J by 7 bases, 9 bases remained unmatched. CDR1 is MNHEY and CDR2 is SVGAGI in the germline V gene. The CDR3 has 14 residues. The CDR3 DNA follows: TGTGCCAGCAGTCTCGGGACAGAAGAAAATACGCAGTATTTT. Its protein is CASSLGTEENTQYF.

Comment on this clone: Other DNA sequences in the sample encode the same CDR3. The chain has TRBV5-6 and TRBJ1-3; unclear D gene. V lost 5 bases and J lost 4, with 4 bases in between. Per the germline V gene, CDR1 is SGHDT and CDR2 is YYEEEE. The CDR3 consists of 11 residues. This CDR3 reads CASSSGNTIYF. The CDR3, as DNA: TGTGCCAGCAGTTCAGGAAACACCATATATTTT.

The gene calls are TRBV18 and TRBJ1-5, with TRBD1 as a possible D gene (6 bases). CDR3 size: 15 residues. Germline CDR1 and CDR2: KGHSH and LQKENI. V was pared by 1 base and J by 3 bases, with 10 bases between. In DNA, the CDR3 is TGTGCCAGCTCACCACAGGGGGGGAACAATCAGCCCCAGCATTTT. This translates into CASSPQGGNNQPQHF.

The J gene is TRBJ2-7, the V gene TRBV18, with 7 bases matching TRBD1. V was pared by 6 bases and J by 2 bases, with 10 bases of the junction left unmatched. Germline V gene sequence: CDR1 KGHSH, CDR2 LQKENI. There are 15 residues in the CDR3. In nucleotides, the CDR3 is TGTGCCAGCTCCTCCTTGGGGGACAGTACCTACGAGCAGTACTTC. Translation gives CASSSLGDSTYEQYF.

This clone was detected a few times. The chain has TRBV5-1 and TRBJ2-7; 11 nucleotides line up with TRBD2. V lost 0 bases and J lost 4; bases outside the gene matches: 0. The germline V gene encodes CDR1 SGHRS and CDR2 YFSETQ. This CDR3 is 14 amino acids long. CDR3 in amino acids: CASSLASGRYEQYF. Here the CDR3 DNA reads TGCGCCAGCAGCTTGGCTAGCGGGAGGTACGAGCAGTACTTC.

CDR3 bases: TGTGCCAGCAGCGTATCTCCTTTATCCGGGAACACTGAAGCTTTCTTT. Its translation: CASSVSPLSGNTEAFF. This sequence joins TRBV9 and TRBJ1-1; D unresolved. Germline V gene lookup returns CDR1 SGDLS and CDR2 YYNGEE. V dropped 1 base and J dropped 1 base, with 14 bases sitting between them. The CDR3 runs to 16 residues.

This clone was counted only a few times. The chain couples TRBV6-6 to TRBJ1-4; D gene uncertain. Germline assignment: CDR1 MNHNY and CDR2 SVGAGI (reference sequence). Trimming removed 11 bases from V and 0 bases from J, with 10 bases in between. The CDR3 totals 13 residues. The CDR3, as DNA: TGTGCCGCCCAGACAACAACTAATGAAAAACTGTTTTTT. Protein product: CAAQTTTNEKLFF.

This chain links TRBV21-1 with TRBJ2-7; whether TRBD2, the table's D call, matches the DNA was not checked. TRBV21-1 constitutes a pseudogene. The CDR3 covers 12 residues. The CDR3 here is CASSPRSDEQYF. The CDR3 DNA reads as TGTGCCAGCTCTCCCCGTTCGGACGAGCAGTACTTC.

The chain recombines TRBV6-5 with TRBJ1-1; 7 bases are a match to TRBD1. CDR3 size: 15 residues. Germline V lookup: CDR1 MNHEY, CDR2 SVGAGI. V dropped 8 bases and J dropped 4; count of bases not matched to a gene: 13. CDR3 region: CASRRQGQSGTEAFF. The DNA for the CDR3 is TGTGCCAGCCGGCGACAGGGTCAAAGTGGCACTGAAGCTTTCTTT.

In this sample, this clone turned up a few times. This chain connects TRBV27 to TRBJ1-5, with a weak D call TRBD1 (5 bases). Trimming removed 4 bases at V and 3 bases at J, with 13 bases between. In germline, CDR1 is MNHEY, CDR2 SMNVEV (reference sequence). The CDR3 runs 15 residues. CDR3 region: CASSSLQGNNQPQHF. CDR3 coding DNA: TGTGCCAGCAGTTCACTTCAGGGAAACAATCAGCCCCAGCATTTT.